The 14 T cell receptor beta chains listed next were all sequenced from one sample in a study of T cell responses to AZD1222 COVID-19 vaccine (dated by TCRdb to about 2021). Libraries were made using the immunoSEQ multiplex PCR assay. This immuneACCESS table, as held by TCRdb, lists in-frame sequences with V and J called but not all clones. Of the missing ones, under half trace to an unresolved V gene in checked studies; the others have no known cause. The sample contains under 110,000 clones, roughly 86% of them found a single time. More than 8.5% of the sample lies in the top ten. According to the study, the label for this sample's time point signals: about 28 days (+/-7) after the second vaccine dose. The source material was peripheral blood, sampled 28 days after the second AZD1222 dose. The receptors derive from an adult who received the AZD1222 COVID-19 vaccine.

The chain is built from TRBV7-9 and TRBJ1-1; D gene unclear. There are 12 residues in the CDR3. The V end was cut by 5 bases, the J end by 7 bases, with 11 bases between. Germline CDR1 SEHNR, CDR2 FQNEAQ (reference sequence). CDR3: CASSISGSEAFF. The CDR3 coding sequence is TGTGCCAGCAGCATTAGTGGCAGTGAAGCTTTCTTT.

CDR3 region: CSAYTYEQYF. The CDR3 bases are TGCAGTGCTTACACCTACGAGCAGTACTTC. The rearrangement joins TRBV20-1 to TRBJ2-7; the D is unclear. V lost 5 bases and J lost 2, with 4 bases in between. Germline CDR1 reads DFQATT; CDR2 reads SNEGSKA (reference sequence). The CDR3 is made up of 10 amino acids.

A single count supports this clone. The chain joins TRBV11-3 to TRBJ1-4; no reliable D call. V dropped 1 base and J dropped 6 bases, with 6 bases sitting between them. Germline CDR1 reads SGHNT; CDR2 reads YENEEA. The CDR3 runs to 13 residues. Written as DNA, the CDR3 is TGTGCCAGCAGCTTAGGTCCGGATGAAAAACTGTTTTTT. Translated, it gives CASSLGPDEKLFF.

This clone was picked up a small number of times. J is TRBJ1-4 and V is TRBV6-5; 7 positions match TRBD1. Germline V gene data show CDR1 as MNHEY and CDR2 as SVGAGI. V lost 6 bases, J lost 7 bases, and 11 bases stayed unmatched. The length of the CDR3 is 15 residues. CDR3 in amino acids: CASRYRQGYSEKLFF. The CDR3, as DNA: TGTGCCAGCAGGTACCGACAGGGCTATAGTGAAAAACTGTTTTTT.

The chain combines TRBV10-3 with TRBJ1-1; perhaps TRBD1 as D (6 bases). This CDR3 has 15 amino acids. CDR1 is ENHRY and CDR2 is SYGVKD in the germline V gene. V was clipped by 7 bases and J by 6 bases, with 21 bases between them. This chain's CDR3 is CAINSPEGGLSEAFF. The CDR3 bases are TGTGCCATCAACTCCCCCGAGGGGGGCCTATCTGAAGCTTTCTTT.

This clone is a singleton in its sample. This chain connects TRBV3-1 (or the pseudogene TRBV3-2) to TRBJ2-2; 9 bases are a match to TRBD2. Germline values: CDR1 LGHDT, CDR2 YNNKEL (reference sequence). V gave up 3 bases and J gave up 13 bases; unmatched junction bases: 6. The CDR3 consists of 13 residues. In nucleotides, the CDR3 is TGTGCCAGCAGCCAGGTAGCGGGGGTGGCGCTGTTTTTT. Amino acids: CASSQVAGVALFF.

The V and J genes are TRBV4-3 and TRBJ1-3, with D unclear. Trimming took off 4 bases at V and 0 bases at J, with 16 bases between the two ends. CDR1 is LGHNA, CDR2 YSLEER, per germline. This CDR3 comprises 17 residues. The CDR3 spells CASSRQPGTTSGNTIYF. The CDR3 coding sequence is TGCGCCAGCAGCCGCCAGCCCGGAACCACCTCTGGAAACACCATATATTTT.

The CDR3 DNA reads as TGTGCCACCCAGGGGTCGGGTGGCTACACCTTC. This encodes CATQGSGGYTF. This rearrangement joins TRBV28 to TRBJ1-2; tentatively, D is TRBD1 (6 bases). Trimming took 10 bases from V and 7 from J, leaving 13 bases between them. In germline, CDR1 is MDHEN, CDR2 SYDVKM. CDR3 length equals 11 residues.

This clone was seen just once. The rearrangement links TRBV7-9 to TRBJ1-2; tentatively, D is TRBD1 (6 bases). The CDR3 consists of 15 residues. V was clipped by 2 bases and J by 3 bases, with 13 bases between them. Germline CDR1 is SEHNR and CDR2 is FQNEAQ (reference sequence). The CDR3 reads CASSLWGGVDYGYTF. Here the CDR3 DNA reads TGTGCCAGCAGCTTATGGGGGGGCGTCGACTATGGCTACACCTTC.

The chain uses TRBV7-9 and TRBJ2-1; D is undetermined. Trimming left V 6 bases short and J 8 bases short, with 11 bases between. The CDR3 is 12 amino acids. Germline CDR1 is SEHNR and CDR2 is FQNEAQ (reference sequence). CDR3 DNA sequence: TGTGCCAGCAGGCCGTCGGGTGATGAGCAGTTCTTC. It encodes CASRPSGDEQFF.

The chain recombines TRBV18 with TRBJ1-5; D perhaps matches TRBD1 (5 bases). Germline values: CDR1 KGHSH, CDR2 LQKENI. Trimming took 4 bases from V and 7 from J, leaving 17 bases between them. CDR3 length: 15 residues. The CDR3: CASSLGTAALQPQHF. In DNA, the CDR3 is TGTGCCAGCTCACTCGGGACGGCAGCGTTGCAGCCCCAGCATTTT.

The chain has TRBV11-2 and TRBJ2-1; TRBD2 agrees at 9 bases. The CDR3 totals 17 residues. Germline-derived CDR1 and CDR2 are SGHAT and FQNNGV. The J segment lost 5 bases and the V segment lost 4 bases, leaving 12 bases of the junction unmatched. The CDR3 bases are TGTGCCAGCAGCTCGGAAATAGCGGGAGCGCCTGACAATGAGCAGTTCTTC. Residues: CASSSEIAGAPDNEQFF.

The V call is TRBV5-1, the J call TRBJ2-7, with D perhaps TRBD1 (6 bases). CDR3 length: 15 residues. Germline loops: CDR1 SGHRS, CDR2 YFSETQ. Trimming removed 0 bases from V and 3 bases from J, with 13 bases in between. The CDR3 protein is CASSLVFGGGYEQYF. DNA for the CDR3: TGCGCCAGCAGCTTGGTGTTTGGGGGCGGCTACGAGCAGTACTTC.

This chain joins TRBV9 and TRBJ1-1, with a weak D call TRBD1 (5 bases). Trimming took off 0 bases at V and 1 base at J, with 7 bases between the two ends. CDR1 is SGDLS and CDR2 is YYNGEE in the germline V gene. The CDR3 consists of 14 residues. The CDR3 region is CASSVGGENTEAFF. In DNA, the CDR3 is TGTGCCAGCAGCGTAGGAGGGGAGAACACTGAAGCTTTCTTT.